What follows is one T cell receptor (beta chain) and its context. The method was immunoSEQ multiplex PCR; TCRdb's version includes in-frame clones alone and lacks a portion of them. Of 61,000 or so clones listed, over 80% were seen once; the top ten hold approximately 3.5%. Per the germline V gene, CDR1 is SGHNT and CDR2 is YYREEE (reference sequence). The V end was cut by 3 bases, the J end by 2 bases, with 14 bases between. The CDR3 is 15 amino acids. The data originate from a study of OX40 agonist ivuxolimab in advanced cancers. In the study overall: An anti-OX40 (CD134) antibody with agonistic activity, ivuxolimab, was administered to patients. Males comprised approximately 84% of the group, whose mean age was 60 years (range 23 to 79). One hepatocellular carcinoma and a couple of cutaneous melanoma patients partially responded.

The chain couples TRBV5-4 to TRBJ1-2; tentative D call: TRBD1 (5 bases). This TCR derives from an adult with an advanced solid tumor such as melanoma, head and neck, liver or kidney cancer. Sequencing used CD4+ or CD8+ T cells sorted from blood, obtained in a trial of the OX40 agonist ivuxolimab. The CDR3 DNA follows: TGTGCCAGCAGCTCAAAACGGGACGGAAACTATGGCTACACCTTC. This translates into CASSSKRDGNYGYTF.